The 11 T cell receptor beta chains below were found in one sample sequenced in a study of blood T cell repertoires in COVID-19. TCRdb's table, derived via immunoSEQ multiplex PCR, lists solely in-frame clones and lacks some. The table has tens of thousands of clones, 84% seen once. The source material was peripheral blood. These receptors originate from a man aged 70-80 years with acute or convalescent COVID-19.

CDR3 in DNA: TGCGCCAGCAGCTTGGCTCAGATTTCTAGCGCAGATACGCAGTATTTT. Its protein product is CASSLAQISSADTQYF. The rearrangement uses TRBV5-1 and TRBJ2-3, with D possibly TRBD2 on 6 matching bases. The V gene lost 0 bases and the J gene lost 4 bases, with 15 bases spanning the gap. The CDR3 length is 16 residues. Germline lookup yields CDR1 SGHRS and CDR2 YFSETQ.

The rearrangement links TRBV19 to TRBJ2-6; the match to TRBD2 covers 7 bases. The CDR3 consists of 17 residues. The germline CDR1 and CDR2 sequences are LNHDA and SQIVND (reference sequence). Trimming removed 2 bases from V and 2 bases from J; junction bases left unmatched: 6. CDR3 sequence (DNA): TGTGCCAGTAGTATATTCGGGGGAGGGGCTGGGGCCAACGTCCTGACTTTC. Protein sequence: CASSIFGGGAGANVLTF.

This clone was seen a single time. The rearrangement joins TRBV30 to TRBJ2-7; D gene uncertain. The length of the CDR3 is 12 residues. CDR1 and CDR2 from the germline V gene are GTSNPN and SVGIG (reference sequence). Trimming shortened V by 2 bases and J by 5 bases, and 10 bases separated the two germline ends. CDR3 region: CAWSRVSHEQYF. The CDR3 nucleotides read TGTGCCTGGAGTCGGGTATCCCACGAGCAGTACTTC.

This clone came up a few times. The CDR3 reads CASRAMTGEGSPLHF. As DNA, the CDR3 is TGTGCCAGCAGAGCTATGACAGGGGAGGGTTCACCCCTCCACTTT. The genes are TRBV25-1 and TRBJ1-6, with 8 bases matching TRBD1. V dropped 6 bases and J dropped 9; count of bases not matched to a gene: 10. The CDR3 is made up of 15 amino acids. Germline V gene sequence: CDR1 MGHDK, CDR2 SYGVNS.

The CDR3 nucleotides read TGTGCCAGCAGTTACTTGGGACAGTTCTATGGCTACACCTTC. This translates into CASSYLGQFYGYTF. The chain joins TRBV6-5 to TRBJ1-2, with TRBD1 matching over 7 bases. The CDR3 length is 14 residues. CDR1 and CDR2 (germline): MNHEY, SVGAGI. After removal of 1 base from V and 4 bases from J, the junction contained 3 bases not matched to a gene.

The chain joins TRBV29-1 to TRBJ1-1; perhaps TRBD1 as D (5 bases). Trimming took 7 bases from V and 10 from J, leaving 16 bases between them. The CDR3 sequence is 11 residues long. Germline lookup yields CDR1 SQVTM and CDR2 ANQGSEA. DNA for the CDR3: TGCAGCGCAGACAGTGCGGGGGGAGCTTTCTTT. This sequence encodes CSADSAGGAFF.

The V and J genes are TRBV30 and TRBJ1-2; 12 bases align to TRBD1. The junction had 12 bases not matched to a gene; V was cut back by 2 bases and J by 5 bases. The CDR3 has 17 residues. Per germline, CDR1 GTSNPN and CDR2 SVGIG (reference sequence). Written as DNA, the CDR3 is TGTGCCTGGAGTCAACGGGACAGGGGGCGCTTAGGGTATGGCTACACCTTC. It yields the protein CAWSQRDRGRLGYGYTF.

CDR3 sequence reads: CASSRPRGRSYEQYF. CDR3 DNA sequence: TGTGCCAGCAGCCGTCCTAGGGGCCGCTCCTACGAGCAGTACTTC. The V and J genes are TRBV3-1 (or the pseudogene TRBV3-2) and TRBJ2-7; D possibly corresponds to TRBD1 (5 bases). Germline V gives CDR1 LGHDT, CDR2 YNNKEL (reference sequence). This CDR3 has 15 amino acids. Trimming stripped 4 bases from V and 0 bases from J, with 13 bases between.

This clone was observed a handful of times. The CDR3 bases are TGTGCCAGCAGCCGGGACTTCAACACCGGGGAGCTGTTTTTT. Amino acids: CASSRDFNTGELFF. J is TRBJ2-2 and V is TRBV5-6, with D tentatively TRBD2 (6 bases). CDR1 is SGHDT, CDR2 YYEEEE, per germline. Trimming left V 4 bases short and J 2 bases short, with 9 bases between. The CDR3 is made up of 14 amino acids. Full variable domain (outside the CDR3, taken from reference TRBV5-6 and TRBJ2-2): DAGVTQSPTHLIKTRGQQVTLRCSPKSGHDTVSWYQQALGQGPQFIFQYYEEEERQRGNFPDRFSGHQFPNYSSELNVNALLLGDSALYLCASSRDFNTGELFFGEGSRLTVL.

V gene TRBV10-2 combines with J gene TRBJ1-5; D is unresolved. The CDR3 covers 14 residues. Trimming left V 6 bases short and J 1 base short, with 10 bases between. CDR1 and CDR2 from the germline V gene are WSHSY and SAAADI. The CDR3: CASSPDTSNQPQHF. The CDR3 DNA is TGCGCCAGCAGCCCCGACACAAGCAATCAGCCCCAGCATTTT.

The chain carries TRBV27 and TRBJ2-1; 11 nucleotides align to TRBD2. Losses at the gene ends were 5 bases for V and 7 bases for J; bases not matched to a gene: 7. CDR1 MNHEY and CDR2 SMNVEV come from the germline V gene (reference sequence). This CDR3 comprises 15 residues. CDR3: CASSVLAGVRNEQFF. For the CDR3, the DNA is TGTGCCAGCAGTGTACTAGCGGGAGTGAGGAATGAGCAGTTCTTC.